This TCR beta chain was retrieved from a study of shared clonotypes between healthy human individuals. Each replicate PCR on the sorted subsets used roughly 200 ng DNA (around 30,000 T cell genomes). Here immunoSEQ multiplex PCR was the method, and the copy in TCRdb shows in-frame clones only, minus some. The table lists some 800,000 clones, approximately 92% of them singletons. CDR3 length equals 17 residues. Germline V CDR1 and CDR2: SGHNT, YYREEE (reference sequence). V dropped 3 bases and J dropped 3 bases, with 19 bases sitting between them. Positive CCR7 selection of CD45RO-negative cells yielded the naive CD8 cells, and terminally differentiated effector memory CD45RA+ cells were excluded.

The TCR originated in a man in his thirties or forties in good health. This chain links TRBV5-4 with TRBJ2-1; perhaps TRBD1 as D (7 bases). Sequencing was carried out using naive CD8+ T cells sorted from blood. The CDR3 sequence: CASSSTGFGSIYNEQFF. The CDR3 DNA reads TGTGCCAGCAGCTCGACAGGGTTCGGGAGTATCTACAATGAGCAGTTCTTC.